This TCR beta chain was observed in a study of response to subunit inactivated influenza vaccine. Germline values: CDR1 SNHLY, CDR2 FYNNEI. CDR3 length: 14 residues. J was trimmed by 0 bases and V by 6 bases; bases with no gene match: 2. Points from the study as a whole: The authors suggested that every seasonal influenza vaccination recruits few new T cells.

As for this clonotype: The antigen is unknown.

From the RT-PCR reads, TCRdb called clonotypes with MiXCR, one entry per CDR3 protein. This table holds about 500,000 distinct CDR3 sequences, approximately 17% found once. This TCR was sampled from a man between 50 and 70 years old who received an inactivated influenza vaccine. The J gene is TRBJ2-1, the V gene TRBV2, with 7 nucleotides matching TRBD1. Sequenced material: CD4+ T cells sorted from PBMCs, taken roughly 24 months after vaccination. CDR3 amino acids: CASRTGSSYNEQFF. The DNA for the CDR3 is TGTGCCAGCAGGACAGGGAGCTCCTACAATGAGCAGTTCTTC. Filled out from reference TRBV2 and TRBJ2-1, the complete variable domain reads EPEVTQTPSHQVTQMGQEVILRCVPISNHLYFYWYRQILGQKVEFLVSFYNNEISEKSEIFDDQFSVERPDGSNFTLKIRSTKLEDSAMYFCASRTGSSYNEQFFGPGTRLTVL.